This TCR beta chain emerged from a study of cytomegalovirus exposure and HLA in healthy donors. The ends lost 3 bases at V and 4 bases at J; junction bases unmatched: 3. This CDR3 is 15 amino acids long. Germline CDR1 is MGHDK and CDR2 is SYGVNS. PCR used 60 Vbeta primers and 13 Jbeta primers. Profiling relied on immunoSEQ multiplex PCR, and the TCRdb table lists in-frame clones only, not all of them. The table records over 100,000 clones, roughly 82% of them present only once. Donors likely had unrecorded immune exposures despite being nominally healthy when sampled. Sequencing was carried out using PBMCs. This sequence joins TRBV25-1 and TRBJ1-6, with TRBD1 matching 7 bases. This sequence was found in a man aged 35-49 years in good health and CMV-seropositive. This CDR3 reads CASSDGQAYNSPLHF. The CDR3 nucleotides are TGTGCCAGCAGTGACGGACAGGCGTATAATTCACCCCTCCACTTT.